This TCR beta chain was profiled in a study of T-cell memory formation after mild COVID-19. TCRdb reprocessed the 5' RACE reads via MiXCR and lists one record per CDR3 protein. The data contain 450,000 to 650,000 distinct CDR3 sequences, roughly 22% of them singletons. The table lists this clonotype with a few counts. This CDR3 spans 11 amino acids. Germline CDR1 SQVTM, CDR2 ANQGSEA. V shed 7 bases and J shed 1 base, with 7 bases lying between them. Sequencing used PBMCs or a T cell subset sorted from them (not recorded which). The sequence came from an adult woman who had mild COVID-19 (a few samples of this study predate the infection). Cell type and time point are not known. The chain has TRBV29-1 and TRBJ2-5; D gene ambiguous. CDR3 region: CSALIQETQYF. The CDR3 DNA is TGCAGCGCTCTGATCCAAGAGACCCAGTACTTC.